The source of this TCR beta chain is a study of cytomegalovirus exposure and HLA in healthy donors. Findings of the study overall: The finding came from a later analysis; first-cohort TCR clusters tended to co-occur in the approximately 120 validation repertoires. Researchers counted 180 or so TCR beta chains as cytomegalovirus-associated.

Method: immunoSEQ multiplex PCR; TCRdb's copy keeps in-frame clones and lacks some. Of around 56,000 clones in the sample, roughly 93% were seen once. Concerning this clone itself: Antigen: not known.

The donors were part of the validation cohort, which consisted of about 120 subjects and was separate from the first cohort of several hundred subjects. The specimen sequenced was PBMCs. This TCR was recovered from a woman aged 18-29 years in good health and CMV-seropositive.

The CDR3 sequence is CASSSLAGERTGELFF. CDR3 DNA sequence: TGTGCCAGCAGTTCATTAGCGGGGGAGCGCACCGGGGAGCTGTTTTTT. The chain combines TRBV27 with TRBJ2-2; TRBD2 matches at 9 bases. Trimming cost V 4 bases and J 4 bases; bases outside gene matches: 7. Germline loops: CDR1 MNHEY, CDR2 SMNVEV (reference sequence). CDR3 size: 16 residues.